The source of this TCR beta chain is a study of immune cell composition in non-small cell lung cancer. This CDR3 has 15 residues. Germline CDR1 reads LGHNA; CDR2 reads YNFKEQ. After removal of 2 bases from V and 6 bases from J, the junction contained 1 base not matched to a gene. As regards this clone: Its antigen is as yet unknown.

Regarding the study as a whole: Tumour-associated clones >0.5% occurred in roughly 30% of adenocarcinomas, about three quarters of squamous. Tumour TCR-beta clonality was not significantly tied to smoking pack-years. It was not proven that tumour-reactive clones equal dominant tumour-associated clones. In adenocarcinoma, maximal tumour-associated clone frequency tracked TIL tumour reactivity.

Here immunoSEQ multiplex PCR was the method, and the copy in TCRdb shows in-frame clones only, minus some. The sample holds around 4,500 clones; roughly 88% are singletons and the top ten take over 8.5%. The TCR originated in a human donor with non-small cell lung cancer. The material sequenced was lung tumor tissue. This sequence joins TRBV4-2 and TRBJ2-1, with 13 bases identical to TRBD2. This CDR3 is CASSQRTSGSNEQFF. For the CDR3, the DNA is TGTGCCAGCAGCCAAAGGACTAGCGGGAGCAATGAGCAGTTCTTC.